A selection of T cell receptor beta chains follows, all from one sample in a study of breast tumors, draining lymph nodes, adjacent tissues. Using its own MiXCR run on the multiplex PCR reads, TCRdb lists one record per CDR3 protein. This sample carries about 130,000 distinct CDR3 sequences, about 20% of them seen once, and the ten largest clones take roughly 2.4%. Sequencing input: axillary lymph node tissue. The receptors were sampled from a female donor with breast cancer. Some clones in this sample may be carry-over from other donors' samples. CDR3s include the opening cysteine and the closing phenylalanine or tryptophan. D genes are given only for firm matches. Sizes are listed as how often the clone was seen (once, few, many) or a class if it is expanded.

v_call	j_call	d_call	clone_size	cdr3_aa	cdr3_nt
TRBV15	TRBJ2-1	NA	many	CATSSAPGNEQFF	TGTGCCACCAGCAGTGCACCGGGAAATGAGCAGTTCTTC
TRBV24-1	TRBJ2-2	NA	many	CATSDSPFGEGPTGELFF	TGTGCCACCAGTGACAGTCCCTTCGGAGAGGGACCCACCGGGGAGCTGTTTTTT
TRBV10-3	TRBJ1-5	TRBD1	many	CAIGQGNQPQHF	TGTGCCATCGGACAGGGAAATCAGCCCCAGCATTTT
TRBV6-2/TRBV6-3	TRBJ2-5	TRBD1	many	CASSYSNRGETQYF	TGTGCCAGCAGTTACTCGAACAGGGGAGAGACCCAGTACTTC
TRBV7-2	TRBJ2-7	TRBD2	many	CASSPVAGGNEQYF	TGTGCCAGCAGCCCCGTAGCGGGAGGCAACGAGCAGTACTTC
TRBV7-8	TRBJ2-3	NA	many	CASSFRRPPLTDTQYF	TGTGCCAGCAGCTTCCGGAGGCCCCCTCTCACAGATACGCAGTATTTT
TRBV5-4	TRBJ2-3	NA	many	CASSLSGSSTDTQYF	TGTGCCAGCAGCTTGAGCGGCTCTAGCACAGATACGCAGTATTTT
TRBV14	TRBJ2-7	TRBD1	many	CASSRGQGIHEQYF	TGTGCCAGCAGCCGCGGACAGGGGATCCACGAGCAGTACTTC
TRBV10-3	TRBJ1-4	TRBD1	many	CAISRQGGDEKLFF	TGTGCCATCAGTAGACAGGGGGGAGATGAAAAACTGTTTTTT
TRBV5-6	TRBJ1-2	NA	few	CASRLMAREFYGHTF	TGTGCCAGCAGGCTTATGGCCAGGGAATTCTATGGCCACACCTTC
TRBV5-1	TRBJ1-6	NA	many	CASSLGQTNSPLHF	TGCGCCAGCAGCTTAGGACAGACCAATTCACCCCTCCACTTT
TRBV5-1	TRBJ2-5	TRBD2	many	CASRHGTSGRQETQYF	TGCGCCAGCAGGCATGGGACTAGCGGGAGACAAGAGACCCAGTACTTC
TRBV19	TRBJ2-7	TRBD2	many	CASSSGLADNYEQYF	TGTGCCAGTAGTTCTGGACTAGCGGATAACTACGAGCAGTACTTC
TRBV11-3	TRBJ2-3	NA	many	CASSLSRLGETDTQYF	TGTGCCAGCAGCCTTAGCCGACTGGGCGAAACAGATACGCAGTATTTT
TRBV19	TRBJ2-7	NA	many	CASNAQVGTPEQYF	TGTGCCAGTAATGCACAGGTCGGGACTCCCGAGCAGTACTTC
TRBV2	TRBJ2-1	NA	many	CASSVQAISYNEQFF	TGTGCCAGCAGTGTTCAGGCGATCTCTTACAATGAGCAGTTCTTC
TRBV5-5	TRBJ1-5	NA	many	CASSLDRNQPQHF	TGTGCCAGCAGCTTGGACCGCAATCAGCCCCAGCATTTT